This T cell receptor (beta chain) was captured in a study of blood T cells in healthy people across ages. Then a second PCR, running roughly 6 to 11 cycles, was carried out with a sample-barcoded 5' primer and a J-beta primer mix. TCRdb re-derived calls from the 5' RACE reads in MiXCR, one entry per CDR3 protein. The table has 800,000 or so distinct CDR3 sequences, 35% to 50% seen once; the top ten hold around a sixth. The V gene end was trimmed by 4 bases and the J gene end by 0 bases; junction bases not matched to a gene: 2. CDR1 is MNHEY and CDR2 is SMNVEV in the germline V gene (reference sequence). The CDR3 runs to 14 residues. This clonotype was found a few times. The antigen is unknown. Findings of the study overall: With naive T cell percentage, TCR beta diversity showed a strong correlation.

V is TRBV27 and J is TRBJ1-1; 7 nucleotides match TRBD1. The sequenced sample consisted of blood. The origin of this receptor is a man older than 75 in good health. Written as DNA, the CDR3 is TGTGCCAGCAGTTGGGACAGCTTGAACACTGAAGCTTTCTTT. Amino acid sequence: CASSWDSLNTEAFF.